This TCR beta chain originates from a study of cytomegalovirus exposure and HLA in healthy donors. Both 60 Vbeta primers and 13 Jbeta primers went into the PCR. Profiled with immunoSEQ multiplex PCR; TCRdb holds only in-frame clones, not every one. The sample totals roughly 220,000 clones. Looked up from germline, CDR1 is SGDLS and CDR2 is YYNGEE. This CDR3 region has 13 residues. With 8 bases removed from V and 6 bases from J, the gap between germline ends came to 18 bases. This sequence joins TRBV9 and TRBJ2-7; D is unclear. Specimen: PBMCs. This sequence originates from a girl aged 2-10 years in good health and CMV-seropositive. The CDR3 DNA sequence: TGTGCCAGTGCACTATCAGAAGGTGGCGAGCAGTACTTC. This codes for CASALSEGGEQYF.